This entry concerns a single T cell receptor beta chain. The antigen remains unidentified. The record originates from a study of cytomegalovirus exposure and HLA in healthy donors. Study-level findings and limits: The tendency of first-cohort TCR clusters to co-occur in the 120 or so validation repertoires was the finding of a later analysis. A few CMV-associated chains were confirmed in vitro to be specific for CMV antigens.

Clones were sequenced by immunoSEQ multiplex PCR, and TCRdb holds only the in-frame ones, with some missing. The sample includes more than 120,000 clones, 80% to 90% of them seen just once. CDR3 length: 17 amino acids. Looked up from germline, CDR1 is SNHLY and CDR2 is FYNNEI. Between the trimmed V and J ends, which lost 6 bases and 0 bases, there was a span of 20 bases. The donors were part of the validation cohort of more than 90 subjects. That cohort was separate from the first cohort, which comprised 550 to 750 subjects. The sequence came from a man aged 18 to 35 in good health and CMV-seropositive. V is TRBV2 and J is TRBJ2-5; possible D gene TRBD2, 5 bases. Specimen: PBMCs. CDR3 protein: CASSPTGKTGYQETQYF. The CDR3 region has the DNA TGTGCCAGCAGCCCTACGGGAAAGACTGGGTACCAAGAGACCCAGTACTTC.